The T cell receptor beta chain under discussion was sequenced for a study of T cell responses to AZD1222 COVID-19 vaccine. Study results and limitations: Only 5 or 6 people who got AZD1222 tested seropositive at baseline. Clonal diversity may have been underestimated in mostly white British donors. When two AZD1222 doses had been given, Spike-specific TCR breadth and depth rose. Dominant CD4 TCR responses targeted spike regions 160-218 and 743-854.

Concerning this clone: Its antigen is unknown.

Sequencing was performed with immunoSEQ multiplex PCR; in TCRdb, only in-frame clones are kept and a portion is missing. The data show about 140,000 clones, around 90% seen once. Germline V CDR1 and CDR2: SGHTA, FQGNSA. The CDR3 is 14 amino acids. Trimming removed 4 bases from V and 4 bases from J, with 12 bases in between. V and J are TRBV7-2 and TRBJ2-3, with D tentatively TRBD1 (5 bases). The sample in question was peripheral blood, obtained 28 days after the second dose of the MenACWY control vaccine. The sequence came from an adult who received the MenACWY meningococcal vaccine as a control. In DNA, the CDR3 is TGTGCCAGCAGCTCCAGCAGACAGTCAGATACGCAGTATTTT. Its protein is CASSSSRQSDTQYF.